The present T cell receptor beta chain was sequenced within a study of CD4 T cells in relation to SARS-CoV-2 and coronaviruses (dated by TCRdb to the early 2020s). In terms of the full investigation: In the ViraFEST assay, PBMCs were grown with antigen for 10 days, and TCR beta CDR3s were then sequenced to identify antigen-specific clonal expansions. The negative reference condition was either a culture with an HIV-1 Nef peptide pool or a culture with no peptide. Using patient-derived lymphoblastoid cell lines, the shared crossreactive spike epitopes were mapped to their HLA restriction. At the level of individual TCR clonotypes, the study evaluated whether memory CD4+ T cells crossreact between the spike proteins of SARS-CoV-2 and those of common cold coronaviruses. Samples from a few pre-COVID donors and the naive versus memory experiments were sequenced with the Adaptive Biotechnologies TCR-sequencing kit; other data were Illumina-based. Expansion assays from other donors in the study were sequenced with a different, Illumina-based TCR-beta assay. Summary of the overall study and its limitations: Significantly weaker SARS-CoV-2-driven expansion was shown by crossreactive clones than by monoreactive clones, consistent with antigenic imprinting. Pre-pandemic and post-infection samples were not both contributed by any donor, so tracing of the source of pre-existing responses was limited. In around three fifths of donors, memory CD4+ clonotypes turned up that crossrecognized SARS-CoV-2 and at least one common cold coronavirus spike. Crossreactivity analysis centred on spike protein, so crossreactivity against other viral proteins was not assessed. The study was constrained by small numbers of patients and of tested TCRs.

CD4+ T cells from unexposed donors were collected before the COVID-19 pandemic (2011-2018). After more than nine days of culture, CD4+ T cells were isolated with the EasySep CD4+ T cell isolation kit. As far as cell numbers permitted, CD4+ T cells from unexposed donors were tested for reactivity against SARS-CoV-2 S and N as well as four spike pools from common cold coronaviruses. Each well held millions of PBMCs cultured in IMDM containing about 5% human AB serum and 7.5 to 10 IU/ml IL-2. Half of the culture medium was replaced with fresh IL-2-containing medium on days 3 and 7. In general, every peptide culture condition was set up in three replicate wells. Leukapheresis product for the unexposed donors was bought commercially. Ficoll-Paque PLUS gradient centrifugation was used to isolate PBMCs from leukapheresis product or whole blood. PBMCs were either cryopreserved at -140°C or used fresh in the expansion assay. The QIAamp Micro DNA Kit was used to extract genomic DNA from the CD4+ T cells.

The CDR3 sequence holds 13 residues, the cysteine and phenylalanine included. Only the CDR3 portion is preserved as DNA: 39 bases, with reading frame beginning at the first base. CDR1 and CDR2, per the germline V gene, are SGHRS and YFSETQ. Relative to germline, V is 3 bases shorter and J is 5 bases shorter, with 11 bases between their ends. With respect to this clone: Its antigen remains undetermined. Base qualities are not provided; no much larger clone lies one nucleotide away.

Library preparation employed the immunoSEQ multiplex PCR assay. Per the source publication's procedure: During preprocessing, nonproductive sequences were removed, along with CDR3s that did not begin with C, did not end with F or W, or were shorter than 7 amino acids. Antigen-specific clonotypes were called with the MANAFEST web app on the basis of expansion relative to the reference and to other culture wells. A clone counted as positive if significantly expanded in 2 of 3 replicate wells versus the reference culture at FDR below 0.05. A further requirement for positive clones was significant expansion compared with all other tandem wells, along with an odds ratio above 5. After three terminal residues were trimmed from each end, CDR3 homology was quantified as pairwise Levenshtein distance using the stringdist R package. TCRdb obtained this table from immuneACCESS and retained in-frame rearrangements with V and J assigned. These tables miss some clones; where compared with another copy, unresolved V genes account for less than half of the shortfall, and the remainder is unexplained. V and J calls and clone size are those listed in that table; D and trimming were worked out from the DNA. Here the sample has about 24,000 clones; approximately 76% occur a single time. Of the sample, around 11% is held by the ten largest clones.

Material for sequencing was CD4+ T cells from PBMCs, cultured in vitro. Here the chain combines TRBV5-1 and TRBJ2-5; the D segment could be TRBD2, given 5 matching bases. The TCR comes from a human donor in good health. In nucleotide form, the sequence is TGCGCCAGCAGCTCGTCAAGGGAGGAGACCCAGTACTTC. Its protein reads: CASSSSREETQYF.